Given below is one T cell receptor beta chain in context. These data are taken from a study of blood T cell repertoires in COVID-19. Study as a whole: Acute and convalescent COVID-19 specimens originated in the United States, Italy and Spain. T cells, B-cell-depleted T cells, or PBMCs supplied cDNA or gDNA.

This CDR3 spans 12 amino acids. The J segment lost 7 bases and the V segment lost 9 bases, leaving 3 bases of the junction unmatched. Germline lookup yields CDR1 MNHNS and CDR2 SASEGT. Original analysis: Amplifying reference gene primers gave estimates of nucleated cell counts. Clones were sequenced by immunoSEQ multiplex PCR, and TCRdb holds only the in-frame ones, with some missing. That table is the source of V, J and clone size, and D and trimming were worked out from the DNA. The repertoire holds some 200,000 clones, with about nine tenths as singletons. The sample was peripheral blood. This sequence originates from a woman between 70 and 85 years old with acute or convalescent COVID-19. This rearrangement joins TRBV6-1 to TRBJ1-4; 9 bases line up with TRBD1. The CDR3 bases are TGTGCCAGTGGACAGGGGCTTGAAAAACTGTTTTTT. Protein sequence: CASGQGLEKLFF.